One sample yielded the 25 T cell receptor beta chains listed below, sequenced in a study of human T cells and chemical hapten exposure. TCRdb re-called the RACE reads through MiXCR, storing one row per CDR3 protein. The data contain under 85,000 distinct CDR3 sequences, 10% of them seen just once; the ten biggest clones take up 1.4%. This sample's time point: patch test 1, 2 weeks after DPC sensitization. As to treatment: therapeutic diphenylcyclopropenone sensitization with weekly scalp DPC. The material sequenced was whole blood, taken in connection with sensitization to the hapten diphenylcyclopropenone (DPC). Receptors were obtained from a woman aged 45-65 years with alopecia areata. Some clones in this sample may be carry-over from other donors' samples.

The rearrangement uses TRBV4-2 and TRBJ2-3; 10 bases fit TRBD2. Trimming cost V 7 bases and J 4 bases; bases outside gene matches: 8. In germline, CDR1 is LGHNA, CDR2 YNFKEQ. The CDR3 is 15 residues long. CDR3 amino acids: CASTREAGGPDTQYF. CDR3 nucleotide sequence: TGTGCCAGCACCAGAGAAGCGGGAGGGCCAGATACGCAGTATTTT.

The CDR3 nucleotides read TGCGCCAGCAGCTTGGTCACAGCCTTTCCCCAAGAGACCCAGTACTTC. Translation gives CASSLVTAFPQETQYF. The chain has TRBV5-1 and TRBJ2-5; D is undetermined. The length of the CDR3 is 16 residues. The V end was cut by 0 bases, the J end by 1 base, with 13 bases between. The germline CDR1 and CDR2 sequences are SGHRS and YFSETQ.

Only a few counts were recorded for this clonotype. V usage is TRBV28 and J usage is TRBJ2-3, with D possibly TRBD1 on 6 matching bases. V was pared by 2 bases and J by 1 base, with 16 bases between. Germline V gene data show CDR1 as MDHEN and CDR2 as SYDVKM. The CDR3 loop spans 17 amino acids. Written as DNA, the CDR3 is TGTGCCAGCAGTTTACCCCAGGGGCTTAGTGGCACAGATACGCAGTATTTT. This translates into CASSLPQGLSGTDTQYF.

This clonotype turned up a few times. The chain employs TRBV10-2 and TRBJ2-5; unclear D gene. Trimming shortened V by 6 bases and J by 1 base, and 6 bases separated the two germline ends. The germline gives CDR1 WSHSY, CDR2 SAAADI. The CDR3 runs to 12 residues. CDR3 sequence reads: CASSQIQETQYF. The CDR3 DNA reads as TGCGCCAGCAGCCAAATCCAAGAGACCCAGTACTTC.

This clonotype appeared many times. This chain links TRBV20-1 with TRBJ1-1, with D possibly being TRBD1 (6 bases). Looked up from germline, CDR1 is DFQATT and CDR2 is SNEGSKA (reference sequence). The CDR3 runs to 10 residues. The CDR3 spells CSRGETEAFF. In DNA form, the CDR3 reads TGCAGCAGGGGTGAGACTGAAGCTTTCTTT.

The gene calls are TRBV29-1 and TRBJ2-7, with TRBD2 matching 15 bases. Germline CDR1 SQVTM, CDR2 ANQGSEA. V was pared by 6 bases and J by 5 bases, with 8 bases of the junction left unmatched. The CDR3 loop spans 15 amino acids. CDR3 sequence (DNA): TGCAGCGTACCCGGGACTAGCGGGAGGCGGGACGAGCAGTACTTC. Translating it yields CSVPGTSGRRDEQYF.

This clonotype came up many times. The chain employs TRBV18 and TRBJ1-2; 8 bases align to TRBD1. Trimming took 3 bases from V and 14 from J; bases not matched to a gene: 8. The CDR3 is 12 residues long. The germline V gene encodes CDR1 KGHSH and CDR2 LQKENI. CDR3 in amino acids: CASSPGDRKSTF. DNA for the CDR3: TGTGCCAGCTCACCCGGGGACAGGAAGTCGACCTTC.

This clonotype appeared a few times. The J gene is TRBJ2-5, the V gene TRBV29-1; D is perhaps TRBD1 or TRBD2 (5 bases each). Germline CDR1 reads SQVTM; CDR2 reads ANQGSEA. The CDR3 is 12 residues long. V shed 6 bases and J shed 6 bases, with 14 bases lying between them. This CDR3 reads CSVSQGEKTQYF. The CDR3 nucleotides read TGCAGCGTATCTCAGGGAGAGAAGACCCAGTACTTC.

This clonotype has more than one count but fewer than ten. V gene TRBV9 combines with J gene TRBJ2-5; 12 nucleotides agree with TRBD1. The J segment lost 4 bases and the V segment lost 3 bases, leaving 7 bases of the junction unmatched. Per germline, CDR1 SGDLS and CDR2 YYNGEE. CDR3 size: 16 residues. The CDR3 DNA follows: TGTGCCAGCAGCGGGATCGGGACAGGGGGCTTAGAGACCCAGTACTTC. Translating it yields CASSGIGTGGLETQYF.

This clonotype was observed at least ten times. V usage is TRBV29-1 and J usage is TRBJ1-1; D perhaps matches TRBD1 (5 bases). Looked up from germline, CDR1 is SQVTM and CDR2 is ANQGSEA. There are 10 residues in the CDR3. The V end was cut by 3 bases, the J end by 10 bases, with 9 bases between. The CDR3 DNA sequence: TGCAGCGTTGAGGGGGAGGCAGCTTTCTTT. Translated: CSVEGEAAFF.

This clonotype has more than one count but fewer than ten. V usage is TRBV28 and J usage is TRBJ2-7; no firm D call. V lost 6 bases and J lost 0, with 9 bases in between. The CDR3 has 13 residues. CDR1 and CDR2 (germline): MDHEN, SYDVKM. Here the CDR3 reads CASRRVGSYEQYF. CDR3 sequence (DNA): TGTGCCAGCAGAAGGGTCGGCTCCTACGAGCAGTACTTC. The full variable domain, rest sourced from reference TRBV28 and TRBJ2-7, is DVKVTQSSRYLVKRTGEKVFLECVQDMDHENMFWYRQDPGLGLRLIYFSYDVKMKEKGDIPEGYSVSREKKERFSLILESASTNQTSMYLCASRRVGSYEQYFGPGTRLTVT.

This clonotype appeared many times. The chain links TRBV18 to TRBJ2-7; D remains unclear. Germline V gene data show CDR1 as KGHSH and CDR2 as LQKENI. The CDR3 runs 15 residues. Trimming took 6 bases from V and 1 from J, leaving 16 bases between them. As DNA, the CDR3 is TGTGCCAGCTCCCCGACCCACGGGCGGTCCTACGAGCAGTACTTC. Protein product: CASSPTHGRSYEQYF.

V gene TRBV7-2 combines with J gene TRBJ1-3; maybe TRBD1 (6 bases). V lost 8 bases and J lost 2, with 7 bases in between. The CDR3 is made up of 12 amino acids. Germline CDR1 is SGHTA and CDR2 is FQGNSA. CDR3 protein: CASGGPGNTIYF. The CDR3 coding sequence is TGTGCCAGCGGGGGGCCTGGAAACACCATATATTTT.

This chain joins TRBV20-1 and TRBJ2-5, with a tentative D call TRBD2 (5 bases). V was clipped by 5 bases and J by 3 bases, with 13 bases between them. Germline values: CDR1 DFQATT, CDR2 SNEGSKA (reference sequence). The CDR3 runs 13 residues. The CDR3 DNA sequence: TGCAGTGCTCCTCTTTACGGGGAAGAGACCCAGTACTTC. Translated: CSAPLYGEETQYF.

This clonotype was counted ten times or more. The rearrangement uses TRBV7-3 and TRBJ2-3; perhaps TRBD1 as D (8 bases). The CDR3 covers 18 residues. The V end was cut by 5 bases, the J end by 6 bases, with 27 bases between. The germline CDR1 and CDR2 sequences are SGHTA and FQGTGA. The CDR3 sequence: CASSADRGSLAGADTQYF. The CDR3, as DNA: TGTGCCAGCAGCGCCGACAGGGGATCCTTGGCGGGAGCGGATACGCAGTATTTT. The variable domain in full, completed from reference TRBV7-3 and TRBJ2-3, reads GAGVSQTPSNKVTEKGKYVELRCDPISGHTALYWYRQSLGQGPEFLIYFQGTGAADDSGLPNDRFFAVRPEGSVSTLKIQRTERGDSAVYLCASSADRGSLAGADTQYFGPGTRLTVL.

The chain has TRBV12-3 or TRBV12-4 and TRBJ1-1; 12 bases are a match to TRBD1. This CDR3 is built from 16 residues. The J segment lost 4 bases and the V segment lost 3 bases, leaving 6 bases of the junction unmatched. The CDR3 region has the DNA TGTGCCAGCAGTTTGGGACAGGGGGCCGTGGTCACTGAAGCTTTCTTT. Translating gives CASSLGQGAVVTEAFF.

This clonotype was seen more than once but under ten times. The chain is built from TRBV12-3 or TRBV12-4 and TRBJ1-4; 7 nucleotides align to TRBD1. J gave up 5 bases and V 5 bases, and 8 bases lay outside the gene matches. This CDR3 comprises 15 residues. DNA for the CDR3: TGTGCCAGCAGTCTCGGGACAGTACTAAATGAAAAACTGTTTTTT. Encoded protein: CASSLGTVLNEKLFF.

V is TRBV7-6 and J is TRBJ2-3; 7 bases line up with TRBD2. The germline gives CDR1 SGHVS, CDR2 FNYEAQ. The CDR3 length is 17 residues. With 3 bases clipped from V and 2 bases from J, the junction kept 11 bases outside the gene matches. The CDR3 is CASSFRPPSGATDTQYF. Here the CDR3 DNA reads TGTGCCAGCAGCTTTAGACCCCCTAGCGGCGCCACAGATACGCAGTATTTT.

The V gene is TRBV11-2, the J gene TRBJ2-3; tentative D call: TRBD1 (6 bases). From germline, CDR1 is SGHAT and CDR2 FQNNGV. The CDR3 contains 12 residues. Trimming stripped 7 bases from V and 7 bases from J, with 12 bases between. The CDR3 DNA reads as TGTGCCAGCACGAGAGGGGGACATACGCAGTATTTT. Translating it yields CASTRGGHTQYF.

The V gene is TRBV29-1, the J gene TRBJ2-5; D unclear. The germline CDR1 and CDR2 sequences are SQVTM and ANQGSEA. Trimming took off 5 bases at V and 1 base at J, with 11 bases between the two ends. The CDR3 consists of 13 residues. The CDR3 loop reads CSVRDTPQETQYF. For the CDR3, the DNA is TGCAGCGTTCGCGATACGCCCCAAGAGACCCAGTACTTC.

V gene TRBV6-5 combines with J gene TRBJ2-7; D ambiguous. The CDR3 covers 13 residues. Germline-derived CDR1 and CDR2 are MNHEY and SVGAGI. Trimming left V 5 bases short and J 4 bases short, with 12 bases between. The CDR3 here is CASSKVLGYEQYF. DNA of the CDR3: TGTGCCAGCAGTAAGGTGCTGGGTTACGAGCAGTACTTC.

This clonotype was seen repeatedly, ten times or more. The chain couples TRBV7-2 to TRBJ1-1; a weak D match, TRBD1 (5 bases). V was trimmed by 0 bases and J by 4 bases, leaving 9 bases between them. The length of the CDR3 is 14 residues. Germline V CDR1 and CDR2: SGHTA, FQGNSA. As DNA, the CDR3 is TGTGCCAGCAGCTTAGCGCTAAGGGGCACTGAAGCTTTCTTT. Residues: CASSLALRGTEAFF.

This clonotype was seen repeatedly, ten times or more. This chain links TRBV9 with TRBJ2-7; D unclear. In germline, CDR1 is SGDLS, CDR2 YYNGEE. Trimming left V 4 bases short and J 3 bases short, with 17 bases between. The CDR3 has 15 residues. The CDR3 DNA reads as TGTGCCAGCAGCCCCCAGAGTTCGGCCCTCTACGAGCAGTACTTC. Residues: CASSPQSSALYEQYF.

This clonotype came up a few times. J is TRBJ1-5 and V is TRBV20-1, with 7 bases fitting TRBD1. Germline loops: CDR1 DFQATT, CDR2 SNEGSKA (reference sequence). This CDR3 has 15 residues. V lost 3 bases and J lost 6; bases outside the gene matches: 11. The CDR3 nucleotides read TGCAGTGCTAGGATCACAGGGGAAGGTAGTCAGCCCCAGCATTTT. Translated: CSARITGEGSQPQHF.

The chain uses TRBV4-1 and TRBJ2-5, with 7 bases that match TRBD2. Germline V CDR1 and CDR2: MGHRA, YSYEKL. This CDR3 is 16 amino acids long. V was clipped by 1 base and J by 3 bases; unmatched bases: 8. CDR3 region: CASSQVPSSGEETQYF. In DNA, the CDR3 is TGCGCCAGCAGCCAAGTCCCATCTAGCGGAGAAGAGACCCAGTACTTC.